This passage covers 11 T cell receptor beta chains from one sample sequenced in a study of early T cells in non-severe SARS-CoV-2 infection. TCRdb re-derived calls from the 5' RACE reads in MiXCR, one entry per CDR3 protein. The table lists fewer than 90,000 distinct CDR3 sequences, roughly 13% of them singletons. Sequencing was carried out using whole blood. Every receptor here comes from an adult who was a healthcare worker with PCR-confirmed SARS-CoV-2 infection or an uninfected control (not recorded which).

This clonotype was seen a handful of times. The chain couples TRBV6-5 to TRBJ1-4, with TRBD1 identical over 7 bases. This CDR3 has 16 amino acids. Germline values: CDR1 MNHEY, CDR2 SVGAGI. The V and J ends lost 5 bases and 3 bases, in that order; junction bases with no gene match: 9. CDR3 sequence (DNA): TGTGCCAGCAGTCCAAGAGGGGGCCCTGCTAATGAAAAACTGTTTTTT. This sequence encodes CASSPRGGPANEKLFF.

This sequence joins TRBV6-2 or TRBV6-3 and TRBJ2-5; D is unclear. The CDR3 length is 13 residues. V lost 4 bases and J lost 4, with 10 bases in between. Germline CDR1 and CDR2: MNHEY and SVGEGT. DNA for the CDR3: TGTGCCAGCAGTTTCCGGGCAGGAGAGACCCAGTACTTC. It translates to CASSFRAGETQYF.

The chain links TRBV11-1 to TRBJ2-7, with a possible D match to TRBD2 (5 bases). The CDR3 extends over 14 amino acids. The ends were cut back, 3 bases at V and 3 bases at J, with 12 bases in the middle. The germline gives CDR1 SGHAT, CDR2 FQDESV (reference sequence). CDR3 sequence: CASSFWTANYEQYF. CDR3 nucleotides: TGTGCCAGCAGCTTCTGGACTGCCAACTACGAGCAGTACTTC.

This chain uses TRBV14 with TRBJ2-2, with D uncertain. The germline CDR1 and CDR2 sequences are SGHDN and FVKESK. CDR3 length: 17 residues. V was trimmed by 0 bases and J by 0 bases, leaving 11 bases between them. The CDR3 region has the DNA TGTGCCAGCAGCCAAGATAGCTGGGTAGCGAACACCGGGGAGCTGTTTTTT. Translated: CASSQDSWVANTGELFF.

The chain couples TRBV2 to TRBJ1-1; 12 positions match TRBD1. The CDR3 consists of 17 residues. Germline CDR1 is SNHLY and CDR2 is FYNNEI. After removal of 5 bases from V and 1 base from J, the junction contained 8 bases not matched to a gene. The CDR3 reads CASSRDRGQKRNTEAFF. The DNA of the CDR3 is TGTGCCAGCAGTCGGGACAGGGGGCAAAAACGGAACACTGAAGCTTTCTTT.

In this sample, this clonotype turned up a few times. V and J are TRBV2 and TRBJ1-5, with 8 positions matching TRBD1. CDR3 size: 17 residues. The J segment lost 3 bases and the V segment lost 5 bases, leaving 12 bases of the junction unmatched. CDR1 and CDR2 from the germline V gene are SNHLY and FYNNEI. In nucleotides, the CDR3 is TGTGCCAGCAGTCCCCTCAGGGGGCGAAGCGACAATCAGCCCCAGCATTTT. This codes for CASSPLRGRSDNQPQHF.

This clonotype was seen more than once but under ten times. The rearrangement links TRBV20-1 to TRBJ2-3, with 7 positions matching TRBD2. Germline V gene data show CDR1 as DFQATT and CDR2 as SNEGSKA (reference sequence). The CDR3 consists of 17 residues. Unmatched junction bases numbered 9, after V lost 0 bases and J lost 0 bases. DNA of the CDR3: TGCAGTGCTAGAGATCCCTGGGCGGGGGAAAGCACAGATACGCAGTATTTT. It codes for CSARDPWAGESTDTQYF.

In DNA, the CDR3 is TGTGCCAGCAGCTTGTTGACAGGCAACTATGGCTACACCTTC. This encodes CASSLLTGNYGYTF. The gene calls are TRBV5-4 and TRBJ1-2; D may be TRBD1 (6 bases). Looked up from germline, CDR1 is SGHNT and CDR2 is YYREEE (reference sequence). The CDR3 is 14 residues long. V lost 1 base and J lost 2, with 9 bases in between.

V is TRBV3-1 and J is TRBJ2-5; 11 bases are shared with TRBD2. Trimming removed 2 bases from V and 5 bases from J; junction bases left unmatched: 13. This CDR3 contains 18 residues. Germline CDR1 reads LGHDT; CDR2 reads YNNKEL (reference sequence). CDR3 amino acids: CASSQPTGSSGGVETQYF. CDR3 sequence (DNA): TGTGCCAGCAGCCAACCCACCGGGAGTAGCGGGGGGGTGGAGACCCAGTACTTC.

The chain is built from TRBV12-3 or TRBV12-4 and TRBJ2-5; D may correspond to TRBD1 or TRBD2 (5 bases each). Between the trimmed V and J ends, which lost 6 bases and 4 bases, there was a span of 15 bases. The CDR3 loop spans 14 amino acids. Here the CDR3 reads CASRGDLRGETQYF. CDR3 DNA sequence: TGTGCCAGCAGGGGGGATCTCCGAGGAGAGACCCAGTACTTC.

This clonotype came up a few times. The chain has TRBV6-2 or TRBV6-3 and TRBJ2-7; D ambiguous. Germline V gene lookup returns CDR1 MNHEY and CDR2 SVGEGT. V lost 6 bases and J lost 2, with 8 bases in between. This CDR3 comprises 12 residues. The CDR3 nucleotides read TGTGCCAGCAGAACAGACACCTACGAGCAGTACTTC. Its protein is CASRTDTYEQYF.